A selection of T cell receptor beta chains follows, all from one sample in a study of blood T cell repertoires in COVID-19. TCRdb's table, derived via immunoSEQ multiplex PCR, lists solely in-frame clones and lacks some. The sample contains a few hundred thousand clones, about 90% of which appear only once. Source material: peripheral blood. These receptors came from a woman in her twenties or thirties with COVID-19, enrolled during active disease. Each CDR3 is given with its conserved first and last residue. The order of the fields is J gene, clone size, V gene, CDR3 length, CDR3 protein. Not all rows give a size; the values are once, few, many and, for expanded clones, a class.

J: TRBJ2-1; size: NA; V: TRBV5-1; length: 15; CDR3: CASSVSGLHYNEQFF
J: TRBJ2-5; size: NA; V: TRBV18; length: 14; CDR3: CASSPTSGSETQYF
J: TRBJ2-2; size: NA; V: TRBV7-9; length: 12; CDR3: CASSPGGGELFF
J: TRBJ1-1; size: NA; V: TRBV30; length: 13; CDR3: CAWSSGLNTEAFF
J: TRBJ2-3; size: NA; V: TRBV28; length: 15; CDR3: CASSFLGLEADTQYF
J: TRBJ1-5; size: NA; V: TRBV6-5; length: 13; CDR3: CASRTGTGQPQHF
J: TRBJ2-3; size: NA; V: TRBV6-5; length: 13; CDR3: CASSHEGTDTQYF
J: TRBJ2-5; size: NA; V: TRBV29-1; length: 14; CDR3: CSVGAAGASETQYF
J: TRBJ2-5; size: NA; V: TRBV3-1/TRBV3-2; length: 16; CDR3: CASSRGLAGIQETQYF
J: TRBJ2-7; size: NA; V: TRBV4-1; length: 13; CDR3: CASSHPRGYEQYF
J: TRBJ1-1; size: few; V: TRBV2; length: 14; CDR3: CASSEVTVNTEAFF
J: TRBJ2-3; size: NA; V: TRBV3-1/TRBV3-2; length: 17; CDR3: CASSQDLRGWGTDTQYF
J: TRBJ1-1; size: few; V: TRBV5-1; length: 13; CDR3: CASSFRGNTEAFF
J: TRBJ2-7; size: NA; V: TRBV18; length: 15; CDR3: CASSPGTSGTYEQYF
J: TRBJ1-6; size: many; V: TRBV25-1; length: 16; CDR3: CASSDYEKQINSPLHF
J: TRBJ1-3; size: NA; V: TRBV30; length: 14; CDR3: CAWSRGLSGNTIYF
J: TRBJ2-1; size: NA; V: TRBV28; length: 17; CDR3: CASSLSGGRGSYNEQFF
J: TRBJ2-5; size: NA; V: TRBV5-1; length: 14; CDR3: CASSVRGPRETQYF
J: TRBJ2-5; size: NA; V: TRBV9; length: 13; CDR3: CASSVEGAETQYF
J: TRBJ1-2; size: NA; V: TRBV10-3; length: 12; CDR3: CATLQEIYGYTF
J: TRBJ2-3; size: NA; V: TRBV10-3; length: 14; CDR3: CAISEGASTDTQYF
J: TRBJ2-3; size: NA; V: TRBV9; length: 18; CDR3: CASSAAEWGTGSTDTQYF
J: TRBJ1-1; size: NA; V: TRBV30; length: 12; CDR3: CAWSVGRGLAFF
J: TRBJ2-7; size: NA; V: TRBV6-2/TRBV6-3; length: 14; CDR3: CASSTDTSSYEQYF
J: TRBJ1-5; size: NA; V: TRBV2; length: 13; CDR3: CASSEDYNQPQHF
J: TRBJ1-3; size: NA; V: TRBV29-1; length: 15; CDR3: CSVMGLHHSGNTIYF
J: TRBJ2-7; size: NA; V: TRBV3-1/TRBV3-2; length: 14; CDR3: CASSQVGTVYEQYF
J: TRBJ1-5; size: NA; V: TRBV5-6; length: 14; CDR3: CASSPGPGNQPQHF
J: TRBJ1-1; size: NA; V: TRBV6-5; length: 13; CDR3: CASSRLSGTEAFF
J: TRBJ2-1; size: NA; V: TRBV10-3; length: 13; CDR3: CAIRGDRYNEQFF
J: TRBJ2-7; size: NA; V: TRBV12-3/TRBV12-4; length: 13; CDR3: CASRDLGGYEQYF
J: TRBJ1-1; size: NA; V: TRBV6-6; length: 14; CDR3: CASSYPEEGTEAFF
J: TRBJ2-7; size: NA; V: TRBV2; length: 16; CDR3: CASSRTGDLDYYEQYF
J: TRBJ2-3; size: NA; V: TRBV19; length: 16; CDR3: CASSIGAEPGTDTQYF
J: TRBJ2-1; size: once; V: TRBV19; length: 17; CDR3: CASMGTSGRTLTNEQFF
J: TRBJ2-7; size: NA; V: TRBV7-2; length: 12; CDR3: CASSLSTLEQYF
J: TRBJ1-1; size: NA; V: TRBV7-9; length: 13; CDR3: CASSRAGYTEAFF
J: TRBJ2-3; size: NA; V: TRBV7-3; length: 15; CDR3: CASSPSGSSTDTQYF
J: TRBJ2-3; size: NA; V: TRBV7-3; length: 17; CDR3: CASSNSGLGLLRDTQYF
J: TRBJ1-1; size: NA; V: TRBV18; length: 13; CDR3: CASSPAGTDEAFF
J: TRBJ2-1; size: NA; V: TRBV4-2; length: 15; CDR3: CASSLRLAGVNEQFF
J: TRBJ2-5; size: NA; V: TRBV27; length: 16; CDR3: CASSPHKTGGWETQYF
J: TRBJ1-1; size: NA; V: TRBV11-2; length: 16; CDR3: CASSLDSGQSNTEAFF
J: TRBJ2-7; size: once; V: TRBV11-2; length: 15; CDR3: CASSSLAGGSYEQYF
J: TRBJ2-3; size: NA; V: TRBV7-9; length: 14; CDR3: CASSLGFEADTQYF
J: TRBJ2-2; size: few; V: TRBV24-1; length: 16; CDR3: CATSDFQGANTGELFF